This is a list of T cell receptor beta chains from one sample in a study of cytomegalovirus exposure and HLA in healthy donors. Only in-frame clones appear in the TCRdb table, and some are missing; sequencing was by immunoSEQ multiplex PCR. This repertoire includes more than 100,000 clones. Sequenced input: PBMCs. All receptors come from a woman aged 40 to 50 in good health and CMV-seronegative. Both conserved end residues are part of each CDR3. Each record gives: D gene, V gene, J gene, CDR3 DNA, CDR3 protein. A D gene is named only where the DNA matches it firmly.

d_gene: .
v_gene: TRBV6-1
j_gene: TRBJ1-1
CDR3nt: TGTGCCAGCAGTGGGGCGCAGGGGACCTTTATGAACACTGAAGCTTTCTTT
CDR3aa: CASSGAQGTFMNTEAFF

d_gene: TRBD1
v_gene: TRBV7-9
j_gene: TRBJ1-6
CDR3nt: TGTGCCAGCAGCGTCGGGACAGGGCAAAGCTCCTATAATTCACCCCTCCACTTT
CDR3aa: CASSVGTGQSSYNSPLHF

d_gene: .
v_gene: TRBV10-3
j_gene: TRBJ2-2
CDR3nt: TGTGCCATCAGTGAGTCATCGGCAGGGCGCACCGGGGAGCTGTTTTTT
CDR3aa: CAISESSAGRTGELFF

d_gene: .
v_gene: TRBV4-3
j_gene: TRBJ1-1
CDR3nt: TGCGCCAGCAGCTCACAGGTGAACACTGAAGCTTTCTTT
CDR3aa: CASSSQVNTEAFF

d_gene: .
v_gene: TRBV6-6
j_gene: TRBJ1-6
CDR3nt: TGTGCCAGCAGTGTAGGGGGACAAAGTGGGGCTTCACCCCTCCACTTT
CDR3aa: CASSVGGQSGASPLHF

d_gene: TRBD1
v_gene: TRBV6-1
j_gene: TRBJ2-1
CDR3nt: TGTGCCAGCAGTGATCGGGACAGGGGCGGCAATGAGCAGTTCTTC
CDR3aa: CASSDRDRGGNEQFF

d_gene: .
v_gene: TRBV19
j_gene: TRBJ2-7
CDR3nt: TGTGCCAGTAGTTACAGGGTTGGGGACGTGTACTTC
CDR3aa: CASSYRVGDVYF

d_gene: .
v_gene: TRBV29-1
j_gene: TRBJ1-4
CDR3nt: TGCAGCGTCGGGCGGGATAATGAAAAACTGTTTTTT
CDR3aa: CSVGRDNEKLFF

d_gene: .
v_gene: TRBV6-6
j_gene: TRBJ1-6
CDR3nt: TGTACCAGCAGTTACGAGGTCGGTGATTCACCCCTCCACTTT
CDR3aa: CTSSYEVGDSPLHF

d_gene: TRBD1
v_gene: TRBV11-3
j_gene: TRBJ2-2
CDR3nt: TGTGCCAGCAGGCGAACGGGACAGAGCACCGGGGAGCTGTTTTTT
CDR3aa: CASRRTGQSTGELFF

d_gene: TRBD1
v_gene: TRBV19
j_gene: TRBJ1-4
CDR3nt: TGTGCCAGTAGTATAGGCACCCCGACAGGGACTGCAACTAATGAAAAACTGTTTTTT
CDR3aa: CASSIGTPTGTATNEKLFF

d_gene: .
v_gene: TRBV12-5
j_gene: TRBJ2-5
CDR3nt: TGTGCTAGTGGTTTGTTAGCTAGGAAGTTTGGGGAGACCCAGTACTTC
CDR3aa: CASGLLARKFGETQYF

d_gene: TRBD1
v_gene: TRBV7-9
j_gene: TRBJ1-1
CDR3nt: TGTGCCAGCAACCAAAAAGGGGGCGGGAACACTGAAGCTTTCTTT
CDR3aa: CASNQKGGGNTEAFF

d_gene: TRBD2
v_gene: TRBV9
j_gene: TRBJ2-7
CDR3nt: TGTGCCAGCAGCAATAGCGGGGGATACGAGCAGTACTTC
CDR3aa: CASSNSGGYEQYF

d_gene: TRBD2
v_gene: TRBV5-1
j_gene: TRBJ2-1
CDR3nt: TGCGCCAGCAGTCTAGCGGGGGGGCTAGGGAATGAGCAGTTCTTC
CDR3aa: CASSLAGGLGNEQFF

d_gene: .
v_gene: TRBV9
j_gene: TRBJ1-5
CDR3nt: TGTGCCAGCAGCGTAGACGGCGGTAGCAATCAGCCCCAGCATTTT
CDR3aa: CASSVDGGSNQPQHF